Listed here is a single T cell receptor beta chain. Next came a second PCR, run for about 7 to 12 cycles, which used a sample-barcoded 5' primer along with a J-beta primer mix. A single record per CDR3 protein comes from TCRdb applying MiXCR to the 5' RACE reads. The data show some 1,800,000 distinct CDR3 sequences, about two fifths seen once. The source of the sample is a study of blood T cells in healthy people across ages. CDR3 length equals 14 residues. Germline V gene lookup returns CDR1 DFQATT and CDR2 SNEGSKA (reference sequence). Drawn from each donor were about 9 milliliters of peripheral blood.

The sequence derives from a human donor in good health. The chain employs TRBV20-1 and TRBJ2-7; the D is unclear. The end of the DNA is better explained by TRBJ2-5, so the J call may be wrong. Sequencing input: blood. CDR3 residues: CSARIPSVKETQYF. CDR3 DNA sequence: TGCAGTGCTAGAATCCCCTCCGTAAAAGAGACCCAGTACTTC.